The clone carrying this T cell receptor beta chain occurred a few times. The data are from a study of shared clonotypes between healthy human individuals. V was clipped by 6 bases and J by 4 bases; unmatched bases: 9. The CDR3 loop spans 15 amino acids. The germline gives CDR1 LNHDA, CDR2 SQIVND (reference sequence). Measured with immunoSEQ multiplex PCR; TCRdb has only the in-frame clones, and not every one. This sample has around 700,000 clones, with 74% found just once. Sequencing was performed on memory CD4+ T cells sorted from blood. Subset given: CD45RA-negative fraction. This sequence was found in a woman aged 30 to 39 in good health. The genes are TRBV19 and TRBJ1-5; 7 bases match TRBD1. The CDR3 here is CASSAGDRINQPQHF. The CDR3 region has the DNA TGTGCCAGTAGCGCCGGGGACAGAATTAATCAGCCCCAGCATTTT.